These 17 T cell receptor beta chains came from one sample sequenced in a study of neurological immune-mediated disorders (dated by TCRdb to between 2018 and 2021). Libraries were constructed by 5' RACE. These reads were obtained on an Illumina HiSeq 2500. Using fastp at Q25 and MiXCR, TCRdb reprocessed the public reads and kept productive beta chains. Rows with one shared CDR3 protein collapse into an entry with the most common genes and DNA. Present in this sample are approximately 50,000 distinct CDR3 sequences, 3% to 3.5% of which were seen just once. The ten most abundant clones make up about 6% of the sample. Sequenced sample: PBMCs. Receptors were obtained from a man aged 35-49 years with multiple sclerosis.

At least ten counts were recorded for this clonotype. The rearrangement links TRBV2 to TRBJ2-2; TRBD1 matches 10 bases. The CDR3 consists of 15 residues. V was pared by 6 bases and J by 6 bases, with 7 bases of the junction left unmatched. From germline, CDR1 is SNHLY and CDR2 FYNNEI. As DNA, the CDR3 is TGTGCCAGCAGAGCCCCGGGACAGGGGTCCGGGGAGCTGTTTTTT. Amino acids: CASRAPGQGSGELFF.

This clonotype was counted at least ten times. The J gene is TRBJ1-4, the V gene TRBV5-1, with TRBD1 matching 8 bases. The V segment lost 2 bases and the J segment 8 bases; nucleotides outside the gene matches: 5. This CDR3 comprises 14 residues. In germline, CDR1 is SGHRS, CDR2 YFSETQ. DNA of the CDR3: TGCGCCAGCAGCTTCGGACAGGGTAGAGAAAAACTGTTTTTT. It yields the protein CASSFGQGREKLFF. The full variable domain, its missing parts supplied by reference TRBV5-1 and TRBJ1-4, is KAGVTQTPRYLIKTRGQQVTLSCSPISGHRSVSWYQQTPGQGLQFLFEYFSETQRNKGNFPGRFSGRQFSNSRSEMNVSTLELGDSALYLCASSFGQGREKLFFGSGTQLSVL.

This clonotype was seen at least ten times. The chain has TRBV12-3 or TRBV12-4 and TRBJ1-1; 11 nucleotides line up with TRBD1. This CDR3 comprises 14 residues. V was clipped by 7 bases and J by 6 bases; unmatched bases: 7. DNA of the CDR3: TGTGCCAGCACTTGGACAGGGGGCGCACCTGAAGCTTTCTTT. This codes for CASTWTGGAPEAFF.

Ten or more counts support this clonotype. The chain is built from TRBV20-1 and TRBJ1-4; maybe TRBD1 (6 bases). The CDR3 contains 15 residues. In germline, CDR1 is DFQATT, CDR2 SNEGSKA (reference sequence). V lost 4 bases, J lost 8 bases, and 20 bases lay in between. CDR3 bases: TGCAGTGCTACGCCGGGGGGCAGGGTGCGAGAAAAACTGTTTTTT. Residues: CSATPGGRVREKLFF.

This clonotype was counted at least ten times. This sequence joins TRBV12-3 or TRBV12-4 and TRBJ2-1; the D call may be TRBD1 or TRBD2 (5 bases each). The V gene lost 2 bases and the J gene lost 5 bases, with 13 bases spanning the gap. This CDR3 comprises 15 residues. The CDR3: CASSLLGGQNNEQFF. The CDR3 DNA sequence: TGTGCCAGCAGTTTACTTGGGGGTCAGAACAATGAGCAGTTCTTC.

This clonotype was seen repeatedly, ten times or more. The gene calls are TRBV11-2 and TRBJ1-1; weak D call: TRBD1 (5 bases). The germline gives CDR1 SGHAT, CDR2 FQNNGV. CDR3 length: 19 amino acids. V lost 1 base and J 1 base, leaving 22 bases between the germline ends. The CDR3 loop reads CASSLGSVFRADKNTEAFF. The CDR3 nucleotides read TGTGCCAGCAGCTTAGGTTCTGTCTTTCGTGCGGACAAGAACACTGAAGCTTTCTTT.

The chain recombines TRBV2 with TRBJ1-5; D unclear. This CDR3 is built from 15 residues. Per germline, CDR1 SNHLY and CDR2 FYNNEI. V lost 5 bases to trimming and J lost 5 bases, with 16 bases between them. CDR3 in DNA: TGTGCCAGCAGTCCCGGGCCCTTCGATTATCAGCCCCAGCATTTT. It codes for CASSPGPFDYQPQHF. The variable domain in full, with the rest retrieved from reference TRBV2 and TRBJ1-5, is EPEVTQTPSHQVTQMGQEVILRCVPISNHLYFYWYRQILGQKVEFLVSFYNNEISEKSEIFDDQFSVERPDGSNFTLKIRSTKLEDSAMYFCASSPGPFDYQPQHFGDGTRLSIL.

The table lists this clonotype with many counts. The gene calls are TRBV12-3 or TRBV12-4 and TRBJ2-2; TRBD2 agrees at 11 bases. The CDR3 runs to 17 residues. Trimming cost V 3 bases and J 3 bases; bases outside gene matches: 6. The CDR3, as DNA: TGTGCCAGCAGTTTCCCCGGGACTAGCGGTTACACCGGGGAGCTGTTTTTT. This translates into CASSFPGTSGYTGELFF.

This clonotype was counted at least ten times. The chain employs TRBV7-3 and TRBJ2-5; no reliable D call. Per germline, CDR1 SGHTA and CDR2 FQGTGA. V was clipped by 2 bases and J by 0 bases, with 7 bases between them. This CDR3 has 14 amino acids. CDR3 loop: CASSLVADQETQYF. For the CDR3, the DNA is TGTGCCAGCAGCTTAGTGGCGGACCAAGAGACCCAGTACTTC.

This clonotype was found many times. This CDR3 reads CASSLAGAGQRKLFF. Written as DNA, the CDR3 is TGCGCCAGCAGCTTGGCCGGGGCAGGGCAAAGGAAACTGTTTTTT. The chain carries TRBV5-1 and TRBJ1-4; maybe TRBD1 (5 bases). Trimming took off 0 bases at V and 11 bases at J, with 17 bases between the two ends. From germline, CDR1 is SGHRS and CDR2 YFSETQ. The CDR3 is 15 amino acids.

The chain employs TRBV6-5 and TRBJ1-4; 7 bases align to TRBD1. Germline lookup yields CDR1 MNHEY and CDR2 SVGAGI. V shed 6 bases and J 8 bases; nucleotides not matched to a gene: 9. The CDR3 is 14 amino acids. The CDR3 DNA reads TGTGCCAGCAGGCCGGGACAGCGAATGGAAAAACTGTTTTTT. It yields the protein CASRPGQRMEKLFF.

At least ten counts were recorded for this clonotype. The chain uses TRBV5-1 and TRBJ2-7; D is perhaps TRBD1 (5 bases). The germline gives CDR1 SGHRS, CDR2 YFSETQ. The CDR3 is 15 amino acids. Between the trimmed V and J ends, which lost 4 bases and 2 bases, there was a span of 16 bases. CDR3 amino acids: CASSPPKTDTYEQYF. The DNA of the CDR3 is TGCGCCAGCAGCCCCCCGAAGACAGATACCTACGAGCAGTACTTC.

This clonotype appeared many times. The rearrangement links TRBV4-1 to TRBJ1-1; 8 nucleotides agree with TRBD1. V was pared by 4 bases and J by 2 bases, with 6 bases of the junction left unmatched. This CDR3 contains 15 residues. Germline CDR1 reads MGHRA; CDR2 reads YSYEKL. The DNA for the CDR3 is TGCGCCAGCAGCCCAGCCGACAGGGGTAACACTGAAGCTTTCTTT. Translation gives CASSPADRGNTEAFF.

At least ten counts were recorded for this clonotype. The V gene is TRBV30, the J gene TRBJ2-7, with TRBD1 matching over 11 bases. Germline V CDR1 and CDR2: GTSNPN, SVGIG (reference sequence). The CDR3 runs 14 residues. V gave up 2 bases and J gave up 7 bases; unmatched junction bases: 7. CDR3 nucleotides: TGTGCCTGGAGTACTTGGACAGGGGGCTCAGAGCAGTACTTC. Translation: CAWSTWTGGSEQYF. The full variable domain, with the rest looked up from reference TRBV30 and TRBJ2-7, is SQTIHQWPATLVQPVGSPLSLECTVEGTSNPNLYWYRQAAGRGLQLLFYSVGIGQISSEVPQNLSASRPQDRQFILSSKKLLLSDSGFYLCAWSTWTGGSEQYFGPGTRLTVT.

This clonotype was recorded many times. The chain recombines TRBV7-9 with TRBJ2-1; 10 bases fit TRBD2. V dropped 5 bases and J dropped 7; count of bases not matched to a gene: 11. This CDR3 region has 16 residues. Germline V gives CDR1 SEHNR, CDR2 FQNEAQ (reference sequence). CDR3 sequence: CASSDLASGGGNEQFF. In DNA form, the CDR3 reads TGTGCCAGCAGCGACCTCGCCAGCGGGGGGGGGAATGAGCAGTTCTTC.

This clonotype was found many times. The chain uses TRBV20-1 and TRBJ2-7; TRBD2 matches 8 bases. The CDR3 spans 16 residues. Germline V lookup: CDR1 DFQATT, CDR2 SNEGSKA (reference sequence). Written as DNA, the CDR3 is TGCAGCGCAATTCCCACTAGCGGAACCCTGGGGGGGGAGCAGTACTTC. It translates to CSAIPTSGTLGGEQYF.

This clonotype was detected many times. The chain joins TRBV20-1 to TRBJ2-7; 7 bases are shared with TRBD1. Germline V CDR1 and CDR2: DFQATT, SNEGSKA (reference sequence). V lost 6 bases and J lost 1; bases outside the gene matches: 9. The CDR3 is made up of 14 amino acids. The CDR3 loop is CSAYDRAISYEQYF. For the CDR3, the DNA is TGCAGTGCATACGACAGGGCCATATCCTACGAGCAGTACTTC.